The 28 T cell receptor beta chains reported below all come from one sample, sequenced in a study of identifying expanded T cells in peripheral blood. Some clones are missing from TCRdb's copy, which holds only in-frame ones; the method was immunoSEQ multiplex PCR. The sample carries fewer than 85,000 clones, around 91% recorded once. The source material was blood. The receptors were gathered from a person aged 18 to 75 in good health.

The chain carries TRBV27 and TRBJ2-5, with 8 bases fitting TRBD2. CDR1 and CDR2 from the germline V gene are MNHEY and SMNVEV (reference sequence). The CDR3 consists of 14 residues. The ends lost 7 bases at V and 2 bases at J; junction bases unmatched: 6. The CDR3 DNA reads TGTGCCAGCAATAACGGGGGGGAACAAGAGACCCAGTACTTC. This gives the protein CASNNGGEQETQYF.

The rearrangement links TRBV6-5 to TRBJ1-3; D remains unclear. V lost 7 bases, J lost 2 bases, and 12 bases lay in between. The germline gives CDR1 MNHEY, CDR2 SVGAGI. The CDR3 runs to 14 residues. The CDR3 DNA sequence: TGTGCCAGCAAGGTCTCAGAGGCTGGAAACACCATATATTTT. Protein product: CASKVSEAGNTIYF.

This clone was detected only once. The CDR3 loop is CASRVQGVYTEAFF. The DNA for the CDR3 is TGTGCCAGCAGGGTACAGGGTGTGTACACTGAAGCTTTCTTT. The rearrangement uses TRBV2 and TRBJ1-1; D is perhaps TRBD1 (6 bases). Between the trimmed V and J ends, which lost 6 bases and 3 bases, there was a span of 14 bases. Germline V gene lookup returns CDR1 SNHLY and CDR2 FYNNEI. The CDR3 sequence is 14 residues long.

This sequence joins TRBV5-5 and TRBJ2-1, with 10 bases aligning to TRBD2. Trimming at V came to 5 bases and at J to 8 bases, leaving 19 bases not matched to a gene. The CDR3 contains 18 residues. Germline V lookup: CDR1 SGHKS, CDR2 YYEKEE (reference sequence). CDR3 coding DNA: TGTGCCAGCAGTTTCGGCCCAGGGTTAGCGGGGGGCTCCTATGAGCAGTTCTTC. Residues: CASSFGPGLAGGSYEQFF. Combining the CDR3 with reference TRBV5-5 and TRBJ2-1 gives the whole variable domain DAGVTQSPTHLIKTRGQQVTLRCSPISGHKSVSWYQQVLGQGPQFIFQYYEKEERGRGNFPDRFSARQFPNYSSELNVNALLLGDSALYLCASSFGPGLAGGSYEQFFGPGTRLTVL.

This sequence joins TRBV28 and TRBJ2-1, with a tentative D call TRBD2 (6 bases). The V end lost 6 bases, the J end lost 4 bases, and 10 bases lay between the germline ends. The germline V gene encodes CDR1 MDHEN and CDR2 SYDVKM. This CDR3 is built from 13 residues. As DNA, the CDR3 is TGTGCCAGCAGGGGGGGAGCATACAATGAGCAGTTCTTC. Encoded protein: CASRGGAYNEQFF.

The chain recombines TRBV5-6 with TRBJ2-1; D unresolved. Per the germline V gene, CDR1 is SGHDT and CDR2 is YYEEEE. V shed 0 bases and J shed 9 bases, with 7 bases lying between them. The CDR3 is 12 amino acids. The CDR3 reads CASSLGDAEQFF. The DNA of the CDR3 is TGTGCCAGCAGCTTGGGAGACGCTGAGCAGTTCTTC.

The chain recombines TRBV4-3 with TRBJ1-4; D remains unclear. CDR1 and CDR2 from the germline V gene are LGHNA and YSLEER. Trimming shortened V by 1 base and J by 4 bases, and 16 bases separated the two germline ends. The CDR3 has 17 residues. The CDR3 loop reads CASSQVLPSQSNEKLFF. In nucleotides, the CDR3 is TGCGCCAGCAGCCAAGTCCTCCCTAGTCAGAGTAATGAAAAACTGTTTTTT.

This clone was recorded a few times. The chain uses TRBV30 and TRBJ2-3; TRBD2 agrees at 9 bases. The CDR3 runs to 15 residues. Germline CDR1 GTSNPN, CDR2 SVGIG (reference sequence). Germline trimming cut 5 bases from V and 3 bases from J; bases unmatched to any gene: 9. Here the CDR3 reads CAWALTSGPTDTQYF. The CDR3 DNA is TGTGCCTGGGCTCTCACTAGCGGGCCTACAGATACGCAGTATTTT.

The rearrangement uses TRBV2 and TRBJ2-1; 11 bases are a match to TRBD2. V lost 6 bases and J lost 5; bases outside the gene matches: 3. Per germline, CDR1 SNHLY and CDR2 FYNNEI. The CDR3 runs 14 residues. The CDR3 region is CASRETSGDNEQFF. In DNA form, the CDR3 reads TGTGCCAGCAGGGAGACTAGCGGGGACAATGAGCAGTTCTTC.

The chain carries TRBV12-2 and TRBJ2-3; the DNA was not compared with TRBD2, the D call given in the table. TRBV12-2 is assigned pseudogene status. The CDR3 length is 15 residues. CDR3 region: CASRLAGESTDTQYF. The DNA of the CDR3 is TGTGCAAGTCGCTTAGCGGGAGAGAGCACAGATACGCAGTATTTT.

The V call is TRBV28, the J call TRBJ1-1; 12 bases match TRBD1. The CDR3 is 14 amino acids. V was clipped by 6 bases and J by 5 bases; unmatched bases: 4. CDR1 is MDHEN and CDR2 is SYDVKM in the germline V gene. CDR3 DNA sequence: TGTGCCAGCAGGGGACAGGGGGCGAGGACTGAAGCTTTCTTT. It translates to CASRGQGARTEAFF.

The chain recombines TRBV27 with TRBJ1-1; D is unclear. Germline V gene lookup returns CDR1 MNHEY and CDR2 SMNVEV (reference sequence). V lost 4 bases to trimming and J lost 1 base, with 13 bases between them. The CDR3 runs 15 residues. The CDR3 DNA sequence: TGTGCCAGCAGTTATTTGGGTGGCGGGAACACTGAAGCTTTCTTT. Translating it yields CASSYLGGGNTEAFF.

The rearrangement joins TRBV7-8 to TRBJ1-3; D uncertain. Germline V CDR1 and CDR2: SGHVS, FQNEAQ. The CDR3 is 15 amino acids. Trimming removed 1 base at V and 0 bases at J, with 7 bases between. CDR3 DNA: TGTGCCAGCAGCTTAGGAGTGCGCTCTGGAAACACCATATATTTT. This sequence encodes CASSLGVRSGNTIYF.

This rearrangement joins TRBV7-3 to TRBJ2-7; 8 bases are shared with TRBD2. This CDR3 has 14 amino acids. The V segment lost 2 bases and the J segment 6 bases; nucleotides outside the gene matches: 6. Germline V gives CDR1 SGHTA, CDR2 FQGTGA. CDR3 nucleotide sequence: TGTGCCAGCAGCTTAGCGGGAGGAGGGAGCGAGCAGTACTTC. It specifies CASSLAGGGSEQYF.

This clone appeared a single time. This chain connects TRBV7-2 to TRBJ2-7, with 12 bases identical to TRBD2. The V gene end was trimmed by 6 bases and the J gene end by 4 bases; junction bases not matched to a gene: 7. Germline V gene lookup returns CDR1 SGHTA and CDR2 FQGNSA. This CDR3 is built from 15 residues. CDR3 sequence reads: CASSLAGGTKYEQYF. The CDR3 region has the DNA TGTGCCAGCAGTCTAGCGGGAGGGACCAAATACGAGCAGTACTTC. Full variable domain (missing parts from reference TRBV7-2 and TRBJ2-7): GAGVSQSPSNKVTEKGKDVELRCDPISGHTALYWYRQSLGQGLEFLIYFQGNSAPDKSGLPSDRFSAERTGGSVSTLTIQRTQQEDSAVYLCASSLAGGTKYEQYFGPGTRLTVT.

The rearrangement joins TRBV5-1 to TRBJ2-7, with D possibly matching TRBD2 (6 bases). CDR1 is SGHRS, CDR2 YFSETQ, per germline. The CDR3 consists of 14 residues. Trimming left V 0 bases short and J 6 bases short, with 13 bases between. The CDR3 sequence: CASSLGQPEGEQYF. Written as DNA, the CDR3 is TGCGCCAGCAGCTTGGGGCAGCCGGAGGGCGAGCAGTACTTC.

The rearrangement uses TRBV4-1 and TRBJ1-3; D is unresolved. The CDR3 spans 15 residues. V was clipped by 4 bases and J by 3 bases, with 13 bases between them. Germline V gene lookup returns CDR1 MGHRA and CDR2 YSYEKL. CDR3: CASSPPSGVGNTIYF. In nucleotides, the CDR3 is TGCGCCAGCAGCCCACCGTCCGGGGTTGGAAACACCATATATTTT.

The CDR3, as DNA: TGTGCCAGCAGTTCGGTAATAAAAAGCACAGATACGCAGTATTTT. Protein sequence: CASSSVIKSTDTQYF. J is TRBJ2-3 and V is TRBV28; D call uncertain. This CDR3 has 15 residues. The germline V and J ends were trimmed by 4 bases and 0 bases, with 11 bases remaining between them. CDR1 and CDR2 from the germline V gene are MDHEN and SYDVKM.

This chain uses TRBV2 with TRBJ2-4; 8 bases fit TRBD1. This CDR3 region has 12 residues. Trimming took 6 bases from V and 5 from J; bases not matched to a gene: 0. The germline gives CDR1 SNHLY, CDR2 FYNNEI. The CDR3 nucleotides are TGTGCCAGCAGGGACAGGGAAAACATTCAGTACTTC. Translation gives CASRDRENIQYF.

The J gene is TRBJ2-1, the V gene TRBV2, with D perhaps matching TRBD2 (6 bases). CDR3 length: 14 amino acids. From germline, CDR1 is SNHLY and CDR2 FYNNEI. Trimming shortened V by 7 bases and J by 8 bases, and 18 bases separated the two germline ends. The CDR3 spells CASKEGSGAYEQFF. The CDR3 bases are TGTGCCAGCAAGGAGGGCTCCGGGGCCTATGAGCAGTTCTTC.

Turning to this clone: Germline and junction disagree at one end, which may indicate a read error. The V gene is TRBV5-1, the J gene TRBJ2-5; the D is unclear. The CDR3 runs to 14 residues. Germline CDR1 and CDR2: SGHRS and YFSETQ. For the CDR3, the DNA is TGCGCCAGCAGCCCCGGTGTATCGCAAGGGACCCAGTACTTC. This translates into CASSPGVSQGTQYF. The full variable domain, its missing parts supplied by reference TRBV5-1 and TRBJ2-5, is KAGVTQTPRYLIKTRGQQVTLSCSPISGHRSVSWYQQTPGQGLQFLFEYFSETQRNKGNFPGRFSGRQFSNSRSEMNVSTLELGDSALYLCASSPGVSQGTQYFGPGTRLLVL.

The chain has TRBV25-1 and TRBJ2-1, with D possibly matching TRBD2 (5 bases). CDR3 length: 16 residues. Germline CDR1 reads MGHDK; CDR2 reads SYGVNS. Trimming pared 0 bases from V and 4 bases from J, leaving 13 bases between. The CDR3, as DNA: TGTGCCAGCAGTGAATATTTCGGGGAAGGGTACAATGAGCAGTTCTTC. Translating it yields CASSEYFGEGYNEQFF.

The chain employs TRBV29-1 and TRBJ1-2; TRBD1 agrees at 9 bases. V lost 4 bases and J lost 3; bases outside the gene matches: 6. CDR1 and CDR2 from the germline V gene are SQVTM and ANQGSEA. This CDR3 region has 14 residues. The CDR3 loop is CSVADTGGDYGYTF. CDR3 coding DNA: TGCAGCGTTGCTGATACAGGGGGCGACTATGGCTACACCTTC.

As for this clone: A read error may account for a junction end that differs from germline. This chain joins TRBV2 and TRBJ2-1; D ambiguous. CDR3 length equals 11 residues. Germline lookup yields CDR1 SNHLY and CDR2 FYNNEI. The CDR3 DNA is TGTGCCTGCAGCTCCTACAATGAGCAGTTCTTC. Protein sequence: CACSSYNEQFF.

The chain joins TRBV5-1 to TRBJ1-1, with 7 bases lining up with TRBD1. V shed 3 bases, J shed 3 bases, and the junction held 8 bases outside the gene matches. The CDR3 sequence is 15 residues long. Germline values: CDR1 SGHRS, CDR2 YFSETQ. The CDR3 is CASSSQGGLDTEAFF. CDR3 nucleotides: TGCGCCAGCAGCTCCCAAGGGGGCTTAGACACTGAAGCTTTCTTT. Using reference TRBV5-1 and TRBJ1-1 for the parts outside the CDR3, the full variable domain is KAGVTQTPRYLIKTRGQQVTLSCSPISGHRSVSWYQQTPGQGLQFLFEYFSETQRNKGNFPGRFSGRQFSNSRSEMNVSTLELGDSALYLCASSSQGGLDTEAFFGQGTRLTVV.

This clone was detected only once. V and J are TRBV9 and TRBJ2-5, with D perhaps TRBD1 or TRBD2 (5 bases each). CDR3 length: 12 residues. Trimming cost V 0 bases and J 5 bases, with 5 bases left between them. In germline, CDR1 is SGDLS, CDR2 YYNGEE. CDR3: CASSVGGETQYF. The CDR3 region has the DNA TGTGCCAGCAGCGTAGGGGGGGAGACCCAGTACTTC.

In its sample, this clone was seen a few times. The chain carries TRBV7-2 and TRBJ2-5; the match to TRBD2 covers 9 bases. The length of the CDR3 is 15 residues. Germline CDR1 reads SGHTA; CDR2 reads FQGNSA. The V and J ends lost 3 bases and 4 bases, in that order; junction bases with no gene match: 6. For the CDR3, the DNA is TGTGCCAGCAGCTTCCAGCGGGGGGCCGGAGAGACCCAGTACTTC. Translated, it gives CASSFQRGAGETQYF.

CDR3 sequence reads: CASSVAPNRTSGNRLFF. The CDR3 DNA sequence: TGTGCCAGCAGCGTAGCCCCAAACCGGACTAGCGGGAACCGCTTGTTCTTC. The chain is built from TRBV9 and TRBJ2-1, with 12 bases identical to TRBD2. The CDR3 is 17 residues long. After removal of 0 bases from V and 15 bases from J, the junction contained 16 bases not matched to a gene. Germline assignment: CDR1 SGDLS and CDR2 YYNGEE.